This TCR beta chain emerged from a study of cytomegalovirus exposure and HLA in healthy donors. Study-wide points: For cytomegalovirus status, the classifier reportedly gave diagnoses with high specificity and sensitivity. Some 150 TCR beta chains were listed as cytomegalovirus-associated.

Per the germline V gene, CDR1 is MNHNS and CDR2 is SASEGT. Trimming cost V 6 bases and J 7 bases; bases outside gene matches: 3. The CDR3 loop spans 12 amino acids. With regard to this clone: The antigen is not known.

The PCR was carried out with 60 Vbeta primers and 13 Jbeta primers. The assay was immunoSEQ multiplex PCR, and TCRdb's table has in-frame clones only and misses some. The sample has around 170,000 clones, approximately 75% seen once; the top ten hold less than 1.6%. Sequenced sample: PBMCs. The chain couples TRBV6-1 to TRBJ2-1, with 7 bases aligning to TRBD2. The source is a girl between 5 and 17 years old in good health and CMV-seronegative. CDR3 DNA sequence: TGTGCCAGCAGCTGGGGGGGGAATGAGCAGTTCTTC. It is translated as CASSWGGNEQFF.